Sequencing of this TCR beta chain was carried out in a study of cytotoxic CD8 clonotypes in ibrutinib-treated CLL. Comment on this clone: This may arise from a read error, as a much more abundant clone is one base away.

TCRdb's copy holds only in-frame clones and misses some; the assay was immunoSEQ multiplex PCR. The repertoire holds about 92,000 clones, more than 70% seen once, with approximately 25% in the top ten. CDR3 size: 15 residues. Looked up from germline, CDR1 is SGHTA and CDR2 is FQGTGA. With 2 bases clipped from V and 6 bases from J, the junction kept 10 bases outside the gene matches. This sequence originates from a human donor with chronic lymphocytic leukemia. This sequence joins TRBV7-3 and TRBJ2-7, with 7 positions matching TRBD1. The sample was PBMCs, taken after 24 months of ibrutinib treatment. DNA for the CDR3: TGTGCCAGCAGCTTAGAGCTAAAAGGGGGCTCCGAGCAGTACTTC. Translation: CASSLELKGGSEQYF.